This T cell receptor beta chain was obtained from a study of blood T cell repertoires in COVID-19. The overall study: Italy, Spain and the United States were the sources of the convalescent and acute COVID-19 samples. PBMCs, B-cell-depleted T cells, or T cells provided the cDNA or gDNA that made up the material.

In the original workflow: Amplified reference gene primers provided the basis for estimating nucleated cell counts. Measured with immunoSEQ multiplex PCR; TCRdb has only the in-frame clones, and not every one. V and J calls and clone size are as listed in that table; D and trimming were resolved from the DNA. The table records 150,000 or so clones, under 90% of them present only once. V was cut by 4 bases and J by 7 bases, with 8 bases left in between. Looked up from germline, CDR1 is MNHEY and CDR2 is SMNVEV (reference sequence). The CDR3 covers 13 residues. This receptor was identified in a human donor in a cohort sampled during active COVID-19. The sequencing input was peripheral blood. The V call is TRBV27, the J call TRBJ1-6, with D possibly TRBD1 on 5 matching bases. CDR3 DNA sequence: TGTGCCAGCAGTTCAGGGCAGAATTCACCCCTCCACTTT. It specifies CASSSGQNSPLHF.